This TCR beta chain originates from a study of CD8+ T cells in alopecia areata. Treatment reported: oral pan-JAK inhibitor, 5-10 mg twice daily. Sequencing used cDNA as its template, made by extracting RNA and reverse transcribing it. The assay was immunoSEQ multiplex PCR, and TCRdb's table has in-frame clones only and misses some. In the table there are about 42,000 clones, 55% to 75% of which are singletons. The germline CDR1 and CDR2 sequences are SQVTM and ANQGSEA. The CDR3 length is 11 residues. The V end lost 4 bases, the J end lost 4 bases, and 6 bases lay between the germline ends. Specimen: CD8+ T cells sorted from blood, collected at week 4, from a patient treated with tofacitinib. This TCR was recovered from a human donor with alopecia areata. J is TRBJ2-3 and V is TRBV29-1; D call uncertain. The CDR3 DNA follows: TGCAGCGTTGGCGTCGCAGATACGCAGTATTTT. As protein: CSVGVADTQYF.